Below, one T cell receptor (beta chain) is given with its context. CDR3 size: 13 residues. Trimming took 2 bases from V and 7 from J, leaving 9 bases between them. Germline V gene sequence: CDR1 MNHEY, CDR2 SVGEGT. The entry originates in a study of CD8 T cells in Susac syndrome. Patients with stable or active relapsing-remitting disease, all of them treatment-naive, made up the multiple sclerosis controls. The authors negatively isolated CD8+ and CD4+ T cells and FACS-enriched TEMRA cells. RNA was extracted with the RNeasy kit, and a quantity of roughly 0.5 to 1 ug was reverse transcribed using random hexamers. TCRdb re-called the immunoSEQ multiplex PCR reads through MiXCR, storing one row per CDR3 protein. The top ten clones hold roughly 0.094% of a sample with about 120,000 distinct CDR3 sequences, 85% to 95% of them seen once.

Sequenced sample: CD4+ T cells from PBMCs. This TCR was sampled from a human donor with multiple sclerosis. The V and J genes are TRBV6-2 or TRBV6-3 and TRBJ2-1; maybe TRBD1 (6 bases). The CDR3 coding sequence is TGTGCCAGCAGTTACCAACAGGGAAATGAGCAGTTCTTC. Amino acids: CASSYQQGNEQFF.